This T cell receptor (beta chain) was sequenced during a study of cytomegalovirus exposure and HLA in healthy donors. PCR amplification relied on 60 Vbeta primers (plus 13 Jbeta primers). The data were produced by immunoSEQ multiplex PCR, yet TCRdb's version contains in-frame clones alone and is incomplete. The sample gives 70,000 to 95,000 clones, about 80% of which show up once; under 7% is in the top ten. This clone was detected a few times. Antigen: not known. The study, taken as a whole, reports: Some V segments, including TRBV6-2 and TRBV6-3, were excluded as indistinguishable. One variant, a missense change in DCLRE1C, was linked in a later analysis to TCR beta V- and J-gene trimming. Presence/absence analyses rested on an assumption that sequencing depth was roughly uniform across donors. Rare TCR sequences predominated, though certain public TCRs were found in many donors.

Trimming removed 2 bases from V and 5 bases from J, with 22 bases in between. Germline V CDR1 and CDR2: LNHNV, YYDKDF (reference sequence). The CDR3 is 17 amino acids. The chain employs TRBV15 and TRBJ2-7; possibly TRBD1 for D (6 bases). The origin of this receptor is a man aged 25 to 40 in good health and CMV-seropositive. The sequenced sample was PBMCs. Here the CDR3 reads CATSRQTVTGAENEQYF. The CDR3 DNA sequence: TGTGCCACCAGCAGACAAACCGTGACAGGCGCAGAAAACGAGCAGTACTTC.